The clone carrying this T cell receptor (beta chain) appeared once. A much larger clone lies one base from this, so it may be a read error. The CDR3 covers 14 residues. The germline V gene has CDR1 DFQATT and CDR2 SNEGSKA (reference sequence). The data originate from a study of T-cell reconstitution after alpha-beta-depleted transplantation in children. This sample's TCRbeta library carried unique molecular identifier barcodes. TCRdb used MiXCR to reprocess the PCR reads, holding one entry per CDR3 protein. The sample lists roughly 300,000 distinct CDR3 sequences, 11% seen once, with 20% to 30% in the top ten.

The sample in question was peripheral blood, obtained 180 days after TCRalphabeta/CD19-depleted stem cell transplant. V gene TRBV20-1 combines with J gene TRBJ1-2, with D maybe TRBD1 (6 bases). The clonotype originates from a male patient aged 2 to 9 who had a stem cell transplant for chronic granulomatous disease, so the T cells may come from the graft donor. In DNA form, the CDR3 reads TGCAGTGCTAGAGTCTACAGGGAAAACTATGGCTACATCTTC. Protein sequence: CSARVYRENYGYIF.